This T cell receptor (beta chain) was sequenced in a study of blood T cell repertoires in COVID-19. Study in general: COVID-19 samples, acute and convalescent, were from the United States, Italy and Spain. Nucleic acid was either cDNA or gDNA, and it came from T cells, B-cell-depleted T cells, or PBMCs.

In the original processing: How many nucleated cells were present was estimated from reference gene primer amplification. TCRdb's copy holds only in-frame clones and misses some; the assay was immunoSEQ multiplex PCR. Clonal size and the V and J genes are those of that table, whereas D and trimming came from the DNA. The sample holds some 210,000 clones, 84% seen once. This clone appeared once. The sequenced sample consisted of peripheral blood. The sequence was collected from a woman between 45 and 60 years old with active or convalescent COVID-19.

Here the CDR3 DNA reads TGCAGTGCTAGTGGGGAGGGGACCCCCGGGGATACGCAGTATTTT. Protein: CSASGEGTPGDTQYF. The rearrangement uses TRBV20-1 and TRBJ2-3; 7 positions agree with TRBD2. The CDR3 runs 15 residues. V gave up 3 bases and J gave up 6 bases; unmatched junction bases: 12. The germline V gene has CDR1 DFQATT and CDR2 SNEGSKA (reference sequence).